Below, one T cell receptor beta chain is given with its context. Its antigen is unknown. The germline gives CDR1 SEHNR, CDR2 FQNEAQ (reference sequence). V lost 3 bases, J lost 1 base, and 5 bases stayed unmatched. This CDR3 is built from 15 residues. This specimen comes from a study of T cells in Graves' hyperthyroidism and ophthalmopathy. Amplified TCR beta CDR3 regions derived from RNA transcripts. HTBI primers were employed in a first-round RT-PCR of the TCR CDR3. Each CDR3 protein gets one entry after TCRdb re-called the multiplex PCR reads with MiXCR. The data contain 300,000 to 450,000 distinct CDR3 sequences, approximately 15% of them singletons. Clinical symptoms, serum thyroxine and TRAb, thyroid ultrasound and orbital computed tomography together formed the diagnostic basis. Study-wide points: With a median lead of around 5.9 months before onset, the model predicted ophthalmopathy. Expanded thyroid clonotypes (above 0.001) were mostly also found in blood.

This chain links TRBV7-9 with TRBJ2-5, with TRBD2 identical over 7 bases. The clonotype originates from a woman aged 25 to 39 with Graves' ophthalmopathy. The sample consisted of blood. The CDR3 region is CASSFERGPQETQYF. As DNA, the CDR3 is TGTGCCAGCAGCTTTGAGCGGGGCCCCCAAGAGACCCAGTACTTC.